The sequence of this T cell receptor (beta chain) was determined in a study of T cells expressing NK-cell markers. Study results and limitations: In more than 5 donors, dominant CD3+CD56+NKG2C+ clonotypes ranked among the top 10 CD8+ clonotypes.

TCRdb reprocessed the 5' RACE reads; each CDR3 protein has one entry and no DNA is given. This table lists some 300,000 distinct CDR3 sequences. The CDR3 has 16 amino acids. The V gene's germline CDR1 is KGHDR and CDR2 SFDVKD. Details on this clonotype: Its antigen is as yet unknown.

The chain is built from TRBV24-1 and TRBJ2-2; TCRdb's D gene call, TRBD2, goes unchecked for lack of DNA. The TCR sequence derives from a man younger than 30 in good health. The sample consisted of blood T cells: a sorted CD56 or NKG2C T cell subset, CD4+ or CD8+ T cells, or bulk PBMC T cells (not recorded which). The CDR3 here is CATRRGLAGGTGELFF.